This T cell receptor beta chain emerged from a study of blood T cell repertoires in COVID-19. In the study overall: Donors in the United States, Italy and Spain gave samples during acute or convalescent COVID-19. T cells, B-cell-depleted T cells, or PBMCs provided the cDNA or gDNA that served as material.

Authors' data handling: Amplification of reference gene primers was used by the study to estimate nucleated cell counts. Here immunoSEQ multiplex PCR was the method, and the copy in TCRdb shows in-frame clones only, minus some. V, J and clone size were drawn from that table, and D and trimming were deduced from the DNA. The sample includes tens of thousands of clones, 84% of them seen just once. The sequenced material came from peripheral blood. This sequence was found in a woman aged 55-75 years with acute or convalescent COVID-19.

Written as DNA, the CDR3 is TGTGCCAGCGGGGGGGTGTATGATGAGCAGTTCTTC. It yields the protein CASGGVYDEQFF. This sequence joins TRBV6-5 and TRBJ2-1, with TRBD2 matching 7 bases. Germline values: CDR1 MNHEY, CDR2 SVGAGI. This CDR3 is built from 12 residues. The ends lost 8 bases at V and 8 bases at J; junction bases unmatched: 6.